This entry features one TCR beta chain sequence. This sample is drawn from a study of blood T cell repertoires in COVID-19. The CDR3 consists of 14 residues. CDR1 and CDR2 (germline): MGHDK, SYGVNS. V lost 5 bases, J lost 0 bases, and 3 bases stayed unmatched. The assay was immunoSEQ multiplex PCR, and TCRdb's table has in-frame clones only and misses some. The table includes more than 200,000 clones, around 84% detected once. This sequence originates from a woman between 45 and 60 years old who had recovered from COVID-19. The source material was PBMCs or T cells enriched from blood (not recorded which). The V call is TRBV25-1, the J call TRBJ2-7; 8 bases align to TRBD2. The CDR3 protein is CASSPAGVSYEQYF. The CDR3 nucleotides are TGTGCCAGCAGTCCAGCGGGGGTCTCCTACGAGCAGTACTTC.